This T cell receptor (beta chain) was retrieved from a study of control samples from healthy donors and cancer patients. Some clones are missing from TCRdb's copy, which holds only in-frame ones; the method was immunoSEQ multiplex PCR. In the table there are fewer than 200,000 clones, just over 95% of which are singletons. The CDR3 covers 12 residues. Trimming pared 1 base from V and 4 bases from J, leaving 5 bases between. CDR1 is SGHDN, CDR2 FVKESK, per germline. The sample comprised blood. This chain links TRBV14 with TRBJ2-7; D not resolved. The origin of this receptor is a young woman in good health. This CDR3 reads CASSQGPYEQYF. The CDR3 DNA reads TGTGCCAGCAGCCAAGGGCCTTACGAGCAGTACTTC.